One sample yielded the 7 T cell receptor beta chains listed below, sequenced in a study of CD8 T cells in ankylosing spondylitis. No antigen has been identified for these receptors. From the 5' RACE reads, TCRdb called clonotypes with MiXCR, one entry per CDR3 protein. This table holds 700,000 to 850,000 distinct CDR3 sequences, 12% found once. General observations from the study: One TCR beta motif, made up of roughly eight highly homologous variants, appeared characteristic of ankylosing spondylitis blood.

The sequenced material came from blood, either unsorted or a sorted T cell fraction (not recorded which). The receptors derive from a male donor with ankylosing spondylitis.

The rearrangement joins TRBV20-1 to TRBJ2-1; possible D gene TRBD1, 5 bases. CDR1 is DFQATT, CDR2 SNEGSKA, per germline (reference sequence). The CDR3 is 12 residues long. Trimming removed 5 bases from V and 9 bases from J, with 14 bases in between. This CDR3 is CSAGPRAGEQFF. The DNA for the CDR3 is TGCAGTGCTGGACCCAGGGCAGGTGAGCAGTTCTTC.

This rearrangement joins TRBV27 to TRBJ2-6; D is possibly TRBD2 (6 bases). Trimming removed 0 bases from V and 4 bases from J, with 10 bases in between. The germline V gene encodes CDR1 MNHEY and CDR2 SMNVEV (reference sequence). The CDR3 has 16 residues. CDR3 residues: CASSLSGGFGANVLTF. In DNA form, the CDR3 reads TGTGCCAGCAGTTTATCTGGGGGGTTCGGGGCCAACGTCCTGACTTTC.

The table lists this clonotype with a few counts. The rearrangement joins TRBV20-1 to TRBJ2-3; D gene uncertain. The ends were cut back, 1 base at V and 4 bases at J, with 15 bases in the middle. In germline, CDR1 is DFQATT, CDR2 SNEGSKA (reference sequence). CDR3 length: 15 residues. In DNA form, the CDR3 reads TGCAGTGCTAGAGTCCGGGCCTTCAGAGCAGATACGCAGTATTTT. This translates into CSARVRAFRADTQYF.

This clonotype has ten or more counts. The V call is TRBV29-1, the J call TRBJ1-1; D is uncertain. Trimming left V 2 bases short and J 5 bases short, with 15 bases between. The CDR3 length is 14 residues. Germline CDR1 reads SQVTM; CDR2 reads ANQGSEA. The CDR3 DNA sequence: TGCAGCGTTGAAAGCCCCGGGTTGGGAACTGAAGCTTTCTTT. It encodes CSVESPGLGTEAFF.

The chain has TRBV7-3 and TRBJ2-3, with 8 nucleotides matching TRBD2. The CDR3 sequence is 15 residues long. Losses at the gene ends were 5 bases for V and 2 bases for J; bases not matched to a gene: 6. The germline V gene encodes CDR1 SGHTA and CDR2 FQGTGA. The CDR3 DNA sequence: TGTGCCAGCAGCCGCGGGGGGCTCACCACAGATACGCAGTATTTT. Encoded protein: CASSRGGLTTDTQYF.

The chain combines TRBV4-3 with TRBJ1-2; 8 positions agree with TRBD1. In germline, CDR1 is LGHNA, CDR2 YSLEER. The CDR3 totals 17 residues. V lost 0 bases, J lost 8 bases, and 14 bases stayed unmatched. The CDR3 protein is CASSQDLTGDLFRGYTF. The DNA for the CDR3 is TGCGCCAGCAGCCAAGACTTGACAGGGGATCTCTTCCGGGGCTACACCTTC.

The chain uses TRBV18 and TRBJ1-2; 7 bases map to TRBD1. The germline gives CDR1 KGHSH, CDR2 LQKENI. The CDR3 runs 15 residues. The J segment lost 5 bases and the V segment lost 4 bases, leaving 10 bases of the junction unmatched. DNA of the CDR3: TGTGCCAGCTCACTTCGACAGGGTATTGGGTATGGCTACACCTTC. As protein: CASSLRQGIGYGYTF.